This TCR beta chain was captured by sequencing in a study of T cells in tuberculosis. Study outcomes and limitations: Some low-affinity tetramer-binding T cells may be absent from this sample.

CDR3 size: 13 residues. J was trimmed by 4 bases and V by 2 bases; bases with no gene match: 1. CDR1 is MGHDK, CDR2 SYGVNS, per germline. Assay used: immunoSEQ multiplex PCR; TCRdb lists only in-frame clones, some missing. The sample lists 88,000 or so clones; just over 90% were seen once. Thawed, overnight-rested PBMC were stained with GMM-loaded CD1B tetramer, viability dye and anti-CD3, then sorted. The lipid loaded on the CD1B tetramers was C32 glucose monomycolate from Rhodococcus equi. From each donor, around 100,000 tetramer-negative cells were sorted. Sequencing was performed on CD1b-GMM tetramer-negative cells sorted from PBMCs. The chain couples TRBV25-1 to TRBJ1-2; TRBD1 matches at 7 bases. The TCR sequence derives from an adult woman with latent tuberculosis. The CDR3 sequence: CASSEQGVYGYTF. Written as DNA, the CDR3 is TGTGCCAGCAGTGAACAGGGGGTCTATGGCTACACCTTC.